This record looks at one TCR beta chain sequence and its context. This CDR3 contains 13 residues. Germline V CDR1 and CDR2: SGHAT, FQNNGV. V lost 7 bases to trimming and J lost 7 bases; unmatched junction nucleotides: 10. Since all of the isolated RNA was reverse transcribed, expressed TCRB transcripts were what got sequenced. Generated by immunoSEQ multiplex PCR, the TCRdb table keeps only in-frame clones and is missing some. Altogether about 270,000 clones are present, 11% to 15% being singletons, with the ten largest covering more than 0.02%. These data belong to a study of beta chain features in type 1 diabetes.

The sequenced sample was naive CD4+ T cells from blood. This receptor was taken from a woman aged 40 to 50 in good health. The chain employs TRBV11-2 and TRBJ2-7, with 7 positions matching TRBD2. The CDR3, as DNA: TGTGCCAGCACCACTTACGGGGGAGGGGAGCAGTACTTC. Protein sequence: CASTTYGGGEQYF. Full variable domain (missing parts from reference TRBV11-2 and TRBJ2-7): EAGVAQSPRYKIIEKRQSVAFWCNPISGHATLYWYQQILGQGPKLLIQFQNNGVVDDSQLPKDRFSAERLKGVDSTLKIQPAKLEDSAVYLCASTTYGGGEQYFGPGTRLTVT.